These 6 T cell receptor beta chains came from one sample sequenced in a study of technical replicates of blood from a handful of donors. Here immunoSEQ multiplex PCR was the method, and the copy in TCRdb shows in-frame clones only, minus some. Of 60,000 to 85,000 clones listed, about 96% were seen once; the top ten hold 0.2% to 0.25%. Sequenced sample: T cells isolated from PBMCs. These receptors originate from a human donor in good health.

A single count supports this clone. This chain connects TRBV7-9 to TRBJ1-4; D might be TRBD1 (6 bases). Trimming removed 4 bases at V and 6 bases at J, with 21 bases between. The length of the CDR3 is 17 residues. Germline V lookup: CDR1 SEHNR, CDR2 FQNEAQ (reference sequence). CDR3 DNA: TGTGCCAGCAGCTCAAATATACAGGGAATCGGCGATGAAAAACTGTTTTTT. Translated, it gives CASSSNIQGIGDEKLFF.

This chain joins TRBV12-5 and TRBJ2-3; D unresolved. This CDR3 comprises 14 residues. V dropped 5 bases and J dropped 4 bases, with 13 bases sitting between them. The germline V gene has CDR1 LGHNT and CDR2 FRNRAP. CDR3 DNA: TGTGCTAGTGGTAACCCTCGGTTCGCAGATACGCAGTATTTT. Its protein is CASGNPRFADTQYF.

The chain is built from TRBV15 and TRBJ2-1, with a tentative D call TRBD1 (6 bases). In germline, CDR1 is LNHNV, CDR2 YYDKDF (reference sequence). The CDR3 has 15 amino acids. Deletions cut 5 bases from V and 7 bases from J, with 18 bases between. CDR3 nucleotides: TGTGCCACCAGCCCAGGGCAGGGGTCCGTTAATGAGCAGTTCTTC. This translates into CATSPGQGSVNEQFF.

This clone has a single count. This chain links TRBV28 with TRBJ2-7, with D hard to call. Germline loops: CDR1 MDHEN, CDR2 SYDVKM. The CDR3 has 11 amino acids. Between the trimmed V and J ends, which lost 8 bases and 5 bases, there was a span of 10 bases. CDR3 nucleotides: TGTGCCAGCCGAGACTGGAACGAGCAGTACTTC. It is translated as CASRDWNEQYF. Using reference TRBV28 and TRBJ2-7 for the parts outside the CDR3, the full variable domain is DVKVTQSSRYLVKRTGEKVFLECVQDMDHENMFWYRQDPGLGLRLIYFSYDVKMKEKGDIPEGYSVSREKKERFSLILESASTNQTSMYLCASRDWNEQYFGPGTRLTVT.

The genes are TRBV5-5 and TRBJ2-7, with TRBD1 matching over 7 bases. The CDR3 has 16 amino acids. J gave up 2 bases and V 0 bases, and 8 bases lay outside the gene matches. In germline, CDR1 is SGHKS, CDR2 YYEKEE (reference sequence). The CDR3 sequence is CASSLEVRGPTYEQYF. In DNA, the CDR3 is TGTGCCAGCAGCTTGGAGGTAAGGGGGCCTACCTACGAGCAGTACTTC.

The J gene is TRBJ2-7, the V gene TRBV11-3, with 7 bases identical to TRBD1. This CDR3 contains 13 residues. Germline lookup yields CDR1 SGHNT and CDR2 YENEEA. V lost 6 bases and J lost 6; bases outside the gene matches: 8. CDR3 nucleotide sequence: TGTGCCAGCAGAGGACTGACAGGGAGCGAGCAGTACTTC. Its protein product is CASRGLTGSEQYF.